Given below is one TCR beta chain in context. This clone occurred once. The specificity of this receptor is unknown. No much larger clone exists at a distance of one base, and base qualities are not known. This sample was included in a study of blood T cell repertoires in COVID-19 (dated by TCRdb to 2018 to 2021). Describing the broader study: Samples covering the acute and convalescent phases of COVID-19 were provided by collaborators in the United States, Italy and Spain. The material from the prospective study consisted of cDNA or gDNA derived from T cells, B-cell-depleted T cells, or PBMCs. Deeply sampled blood TCRbeta repertoires from subjects exposed to, actively infected with, or recovered from COVID-19 were included in the dataset. The repertoires were released in a freely available public database meant as a resource for research on the immune response to SARS-CoV-2. Samples were obtained from the ongoing ImmuneRACE study (first 160 participants) and from approximately 1,200 subjects provided by 6 global collaborators. The sample metadata nearly always contained a de-identified subject ID, COVID-19 status, age in years and sex. Where available, HLA class I and class II types were taken from metadata supplied by the sample provider and were not determined by assay-based typing. Here is what the overall study found, with its caveats: The amount of clinical and demographic metadata varied by source and participant and was provided uncurated.

TCRbeta CDR3 regions were amplified from genomic DNA using the immunoSEQ Assay, a bias-controlled multiplex PCR. Under the source paper's analysis protocol: Nucleated cell counts per sample were estimated from amplification of reference gene primers within the assay. To quantify the absolute abundance of each unique TCRbeta CDR3 rearrangement, sequence reads were collapsed and filtered. For each sample, productive Simpson clonality was calculated by taking the square root of Simpson's diversity index across productive rearrangements. TCRdb took over this immuneACCESS table, retaining in-frame rearrangements with V and J assigned. Such tables are incomplete; in checked studies, under half of the missing clones stem from an unresolved V gene, and the remainder is unexplained. V, J and clone size reflect that table, while D and trimming were determined from the DNA. This sample holds 80,000 or so clones; roughly 80% were observed only once. Jointly, the top ten make up 30% to 40% of the sample.

Each collaborating institution followed its own protocols to collect whole blood in K2EDTA tubes. For TCRbeta analysis, collaborator samples were shipped as frozen whole blood, as isolated PBMCs, or as DNA extracted from either sample type. The CDR3 runs 13 residues from the cysteine to the phenylalanine. The retained sequence is limited to the CDR3, 39 bases, with the frame set at the first base. As encoded in the germline V gene, CDR1 is SGHRS while CDR2 is YFSETQ. From V the trimming removes 5 bases and from J it removes 4 bases, while the gene matches leave 2 bases of the junction unaccounted for.

Sequences were obtained from peripheral blood. This receptor was identified in a woman in her 70s with acute or convalescent COVID-19. The rearrangement combines TRBV5-1 with TRBJ1-5, with 8 junctional bases fitting TRBD1. The DNA reads TGCGCCAGCAGTCGACAGGGGAATCAGCCCCAGCATTTT. The resulting protein is CASSRQGNQPQHF. Where the CDR3 stops, the reference TRBV5-1 and TRBJ1-5 genes take over; the full variable domain is KAGVTQTPRYLIKTRGQQVTLSCSPISGHRSVSWYQQTPGQGLQFLFEYFSETQRNKGNFPGRFSGRQFSNSRSEMNVSTLELGDSALYLCASSRQGNQPQHFGDGTRLSIL.